Listed below are T cell receptor beta chains from one sample, sequenced in a study of tumor and adjacent non-tumor tissue in lung cancer. MiXCR, applied by TCRdb to the multiplex PCR reads, yields one record per CDR3 protein. The data contain 60,000 to 90,000 distinct CDR3 sequences, more than 60% of them seen just once; the ten biggest clones take up about an eighth. Input material: lung tumor tissue. The receptors were gathered from a woman aged 50 to 65 with non-small cell lung cancer. CDR3s include the opening cysteine and the closing phenylalanine or tryptophan.

j_call v_call cdr3_aa
TRBJ2-1 TRBV11-3 CASSSGLAGEDEQFF
TRBJ2-5 TRBV11-1 CTSSWTGQGQYF
TRBJ2-3 TRBV11-3 CASSLGLAGAGSTDTQLF
TRBJ2-7 TRBV29-1 CDVHLAGAGRGSYEQYF
TRBJ1-2 TRBV6-5 CASSLRGYGYTF
TRBJ1-6 TRBV11-2 CGSSLAGASPPHF
TRBJ1-2 TRBV5-4 CASSLRDRRDRHTF
TRBJ2-1 TRBV2 CASSVTEGNEQFF
TRBJ2-3 TRBV6-5 CASILVAGATDTQYF
TRBJ2-4 TRBV29-1 CSVSKPGVDIQYF
TRBJ1-6 TRBV28 CASSTAPTGSPLHF
TRBJ2-1 TRBV11-3 CASSLEGVVTTEQFF
TRBJ2-5 TRBV10-3 CAIRESTAETQYF
TRBJ2-1 TRBV6-1 CANSEIASYDEQFF
TRBJ1-5 TRBV12-3/TRBV12-4 CASSLATRGHRPQHF
TRBJ1-5 TRBV4-2 CASSPRPPDRILGNQPQHF
TRBJ1-2 TRBV14 CASTPPAGPLGGYTF
TRBJ2-1 TRBV4-1 CASSQVILSVNEQFF
TRBJ2-1 TRBV29-1 CSVKQAGVFYDYNEQLF
TRBJ2-1 TRBV12-3/TRBV12-4 CASSSYRIVMDSPYNEQFF
TRBJ2-5 TRBV7-8 CARSVMVLETQYF
TRBJ2-3 TRBV11-2 CARSLDRADAQYF
TRBJ2-1 TRBV6-5 CASRYSMAGQGGSEQFF
TRBJ2-7 TRBV5-1 CASSSVLAGNEQYF
TRBJ2-7 TRBV6-1 CVSSYIRLVQYF
TRBJ1-1 TRBV4-2 CARSGINTETFF
TRBJ2-2 TRBV5-1 CASSLEVRTGELFF
TRBJ2-3 TRBV6-6 CASSAQGHADTQYF
TRBJ2-7 TRBV5-1 CASVRDSTSYEQYF
TRBJ2-1 TRBV5-1 CTSSLLVGNYNEQFF
TRBJ2-1 TRBV6-5 CASSSGQSPNEQFF
TRBJ2-5 TRBV9 CASSVIETQYF
TRBJ1-1 TRBV6-1 CTSSEWAGAEASF
TRBJ1-6 TRBV20-1 CSVGRRSYNSPLHF
TRBJ2-2 TRBV4-1 CASSLAGVTGAGELCF
TRBJ2-5 TRBV4-2 CASSRDLGAGPRGTQYF
TRBJ2-7 TRBV2 CASSWTDISGERYF